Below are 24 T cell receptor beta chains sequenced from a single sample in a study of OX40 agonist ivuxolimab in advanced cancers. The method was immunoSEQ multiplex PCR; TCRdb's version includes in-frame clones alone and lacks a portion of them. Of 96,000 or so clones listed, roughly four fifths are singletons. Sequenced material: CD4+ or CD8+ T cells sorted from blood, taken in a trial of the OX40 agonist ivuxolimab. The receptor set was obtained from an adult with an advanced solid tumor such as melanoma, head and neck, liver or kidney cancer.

DNA for the CDR3: TGTGCCAGCAGCAAAGGTCCTGACCTTGAAGCTTTCTTT. The encoded protein is CASSKGPDLEAFF. The chain carries TRBV21-1 and TRBJ1-1. TRBV21-1 constitutes a pseudogene. This CDR3 has 13 residues.

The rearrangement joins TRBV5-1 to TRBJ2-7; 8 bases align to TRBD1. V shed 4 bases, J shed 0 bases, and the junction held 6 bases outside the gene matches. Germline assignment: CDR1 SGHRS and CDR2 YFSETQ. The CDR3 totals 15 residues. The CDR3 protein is CASSPRQGSSYEQYF. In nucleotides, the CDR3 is TGCGCCAGCAGCCCCCGACAGGGGAGCTCCTACGAGCAGTACTTC. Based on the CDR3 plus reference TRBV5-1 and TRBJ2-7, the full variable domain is KAGVTQTPRYLIKTRGQQVTLSCSPISGHRSVSWYQQTPGQGLQFLFEYFSETQRNKGNFPGRFSGRQFSNSRSEMNVSTLELGDSALYLCASSPRQGSSYEQYFGPGTRLTVT.

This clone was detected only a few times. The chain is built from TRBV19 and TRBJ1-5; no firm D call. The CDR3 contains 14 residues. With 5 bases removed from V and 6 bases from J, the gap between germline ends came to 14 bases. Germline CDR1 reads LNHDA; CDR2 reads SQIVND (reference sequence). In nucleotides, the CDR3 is TGTGCCAGTAGTCTCAACCACCGGGGTCAGCCCCAGCATTTT. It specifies CASSLNHRGQPQHF.

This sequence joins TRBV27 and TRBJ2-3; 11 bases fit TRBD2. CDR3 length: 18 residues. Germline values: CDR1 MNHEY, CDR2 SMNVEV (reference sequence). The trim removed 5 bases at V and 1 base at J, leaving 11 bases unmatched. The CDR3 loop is CASSRLAGSIRGTDTQYF. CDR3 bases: TGTGCCAGCAGTCGACTAGCGGGATCCATAAGGGGCACAGATACGCAGTATTTT.

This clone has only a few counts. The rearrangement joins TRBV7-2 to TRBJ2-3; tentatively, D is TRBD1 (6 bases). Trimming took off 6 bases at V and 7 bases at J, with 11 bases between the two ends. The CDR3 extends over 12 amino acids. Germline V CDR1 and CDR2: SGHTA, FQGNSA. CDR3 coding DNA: TGTGCCAGCAGTCAACAGGGCAATACGCAGTATTTT. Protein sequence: CASSQQGNTQYF.

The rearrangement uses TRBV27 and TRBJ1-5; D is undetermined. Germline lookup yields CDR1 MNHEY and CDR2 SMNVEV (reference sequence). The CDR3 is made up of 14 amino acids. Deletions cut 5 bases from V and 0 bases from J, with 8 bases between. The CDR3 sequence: CASSPLTSNQPQHF. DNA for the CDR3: TGTGCCAGCAGTCCCCTTACTAGCAATCAGCCCCAGCATTTT.

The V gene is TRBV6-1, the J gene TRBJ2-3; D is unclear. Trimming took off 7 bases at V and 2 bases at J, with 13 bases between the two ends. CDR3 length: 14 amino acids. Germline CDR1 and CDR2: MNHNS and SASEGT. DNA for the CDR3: TGTGCCAGCACCCGGACGCCTCCCACAGATACGCAGTATTTT. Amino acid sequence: CASTRTPPTDTQYF.

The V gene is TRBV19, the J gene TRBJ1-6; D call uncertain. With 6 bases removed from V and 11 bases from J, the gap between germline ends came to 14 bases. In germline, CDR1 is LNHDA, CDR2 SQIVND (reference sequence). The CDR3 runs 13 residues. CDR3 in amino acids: CASSSSQVPPLHF. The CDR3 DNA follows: TGTGCCAGTAGCTCATCGCAGGTCCCACCCCTCCACTTT.

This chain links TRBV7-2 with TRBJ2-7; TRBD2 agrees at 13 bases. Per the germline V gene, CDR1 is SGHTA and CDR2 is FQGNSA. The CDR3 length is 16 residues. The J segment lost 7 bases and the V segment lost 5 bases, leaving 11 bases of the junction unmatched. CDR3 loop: CASSTDGTSGALEQYF. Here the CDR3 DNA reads TGTGCCAGCAGCACTGACGGGACTAGCGGGGCTTTGGAGCAGTACTTC.

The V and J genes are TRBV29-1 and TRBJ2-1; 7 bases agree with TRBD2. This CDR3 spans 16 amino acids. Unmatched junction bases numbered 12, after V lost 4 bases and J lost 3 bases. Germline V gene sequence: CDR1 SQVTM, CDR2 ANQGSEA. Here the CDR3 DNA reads TGCAGCGTTGTCTTTCTCGCTAGCGGAAACTACAATGAGCAGTTCTTC. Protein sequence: CSVVFLASGNYNEQFF.

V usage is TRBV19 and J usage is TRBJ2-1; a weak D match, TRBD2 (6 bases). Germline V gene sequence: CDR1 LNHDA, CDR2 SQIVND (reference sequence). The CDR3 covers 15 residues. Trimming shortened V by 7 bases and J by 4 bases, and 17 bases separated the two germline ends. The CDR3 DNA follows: TGTGCCAGTAAGGATAGCGGAGCCATTTACAATGAGCAGTTCTTC. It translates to CASKDSGAIYNEQFF.

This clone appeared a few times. DNA of the CDR3: TGTGCCAGCAGGCCGACGGTTGGGAATTCACCCCTCCACTTT. Amino acid sequence: CASRPTVGNSPLHF. The V call is TRBV6-1, the J call TRBJ1-6; the D is unclear. Per germline, CDR1 MNHNS and CDR2 SASEGT. V dropped 6 bases and J dropped 7 bases, with 13 bases sitting between them. CDR3 length equals 14 residues.

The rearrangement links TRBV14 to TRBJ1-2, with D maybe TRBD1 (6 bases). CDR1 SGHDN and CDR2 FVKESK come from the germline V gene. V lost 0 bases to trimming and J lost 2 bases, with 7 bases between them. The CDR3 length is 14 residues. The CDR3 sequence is CASSQDDRNYGYTF. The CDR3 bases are TGTGCCAGCAGCCAAGATGACAGGAACTATGGCTACACCTTC.

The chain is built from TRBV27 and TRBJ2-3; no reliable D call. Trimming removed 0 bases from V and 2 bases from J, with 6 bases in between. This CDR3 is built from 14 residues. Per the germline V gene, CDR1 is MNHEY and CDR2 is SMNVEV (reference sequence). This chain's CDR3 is CASSLSRNTDTQYF. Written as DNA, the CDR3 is TGTGCCAGCAGTTTATCGAGGAACACAGATACGCAGTATTTT.

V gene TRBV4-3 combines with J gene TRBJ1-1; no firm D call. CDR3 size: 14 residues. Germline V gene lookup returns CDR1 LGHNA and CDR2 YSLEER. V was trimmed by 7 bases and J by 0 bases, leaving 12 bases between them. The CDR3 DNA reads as TGCGCCAGCACCCCGGGCAACATGAACACTGAAGCTTTCTTT. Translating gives CASTPGNMNTEAFF.

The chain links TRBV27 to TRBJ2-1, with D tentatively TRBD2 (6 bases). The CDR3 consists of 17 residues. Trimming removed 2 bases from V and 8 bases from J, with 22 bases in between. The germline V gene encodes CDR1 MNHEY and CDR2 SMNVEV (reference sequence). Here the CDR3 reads CASSLIPGGAFFDEQFF. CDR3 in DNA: TGTGCCAGCAGTTTAATCCCCGGGGGAGCATTTTTCGATGAGCAGTTCTTC.

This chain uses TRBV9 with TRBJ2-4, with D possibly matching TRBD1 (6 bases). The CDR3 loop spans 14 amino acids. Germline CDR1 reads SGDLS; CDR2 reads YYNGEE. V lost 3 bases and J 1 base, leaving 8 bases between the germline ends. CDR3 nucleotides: TGTGCCAGCAGCGCCCAGGGGGCCAAAAACATTCAGTACTTC. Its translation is CASSAQGAKNIQYF.

The CDR3 DNA follows: TGCGCCAGCAGCAAAGGACAGGGGGCCCAAACTAATGAAAAACTGTTTTTT. This encodes CASSKGQGAQTNEKLFF. This chain uses TRBV5-1 with TRBJ1-4, with 11 positions matching TRBD1. V lost 4 bases to trimming and J lost 1 base; unmatched junction nucleotides: 6. Germline V gives CDR1 SGHRS, CDR2 YFSETQ. This CDR3 comprises 17 residues.

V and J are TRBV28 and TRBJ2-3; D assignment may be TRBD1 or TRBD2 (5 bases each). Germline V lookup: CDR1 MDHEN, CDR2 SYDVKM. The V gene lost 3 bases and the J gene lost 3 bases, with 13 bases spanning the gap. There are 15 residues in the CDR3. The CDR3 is CASSFVRGQTDTQYF. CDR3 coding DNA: TGTGCCAGCAGTTTCGTGAGGGGTCAGACAGATACGCAGTATTTT.

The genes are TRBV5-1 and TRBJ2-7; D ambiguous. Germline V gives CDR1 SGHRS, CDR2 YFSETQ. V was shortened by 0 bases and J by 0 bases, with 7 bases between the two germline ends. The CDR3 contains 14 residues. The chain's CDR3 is CASSLGATSYEQYF. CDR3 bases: TGCGCCAGCAGCTTGGGGGCCACCTCCTACGAGCAGTACTTC.

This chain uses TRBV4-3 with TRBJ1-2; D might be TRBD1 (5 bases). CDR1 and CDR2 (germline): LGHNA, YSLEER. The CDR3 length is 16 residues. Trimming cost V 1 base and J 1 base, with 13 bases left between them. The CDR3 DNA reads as TGCGCCAGCAGCCAAGTGGGGGGGAGGGTTAACTATGGCTACACCTTC. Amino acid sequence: CASSQVGGRVNYGYTF.

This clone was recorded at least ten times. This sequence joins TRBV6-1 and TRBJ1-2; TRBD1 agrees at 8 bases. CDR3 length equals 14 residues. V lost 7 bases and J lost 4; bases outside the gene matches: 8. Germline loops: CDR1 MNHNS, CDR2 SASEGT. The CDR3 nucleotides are TGTGCCAGCAACGAACAGGGGGGGGCCTATGGCTACACCTTC. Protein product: CASNEQGGAYGYTF.

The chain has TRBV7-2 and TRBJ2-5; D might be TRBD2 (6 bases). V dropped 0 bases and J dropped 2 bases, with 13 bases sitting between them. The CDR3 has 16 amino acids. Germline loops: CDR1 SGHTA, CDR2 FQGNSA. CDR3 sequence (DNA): TGTGCCAGCAGCTTAGCCGCCGGAGGAGGGCAAGAGACCCAGTACTTC. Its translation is CASSLAAGGGQETQYF.

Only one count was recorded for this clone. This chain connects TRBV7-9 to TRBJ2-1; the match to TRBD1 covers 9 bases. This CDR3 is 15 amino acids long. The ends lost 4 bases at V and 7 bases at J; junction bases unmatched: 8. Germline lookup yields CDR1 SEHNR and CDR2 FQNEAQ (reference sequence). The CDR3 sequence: CASSSRTGDINEQFF. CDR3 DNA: TGTGCCAGCAGCTCCCGGACAGGGGATATAAATGAGCAGTTCTTC.